The clone carrying this TCR beta chain was observed a handful of times. This entry is derived from a study of shared clonotypes between healthy human individuals. This CDR3 spans 15 amino acids. Germline assignment: CDR1 MDHEN and CDR2 SYDVKM. Trimming cost V 6 bases and J 0 bases, with 12 bases left between them. Profiled with immunoSEQ multiplex PCR; TCRdb holds only in-frame clones, not every one. Among under 600,000 clones listed, about 97% were seen once. The source is a woman aged 25 to 39 in good health. The V gene is TRBV28, the J gene TRBJ1-3; no reliable D call. The source material was naive CD4+ T cells sorted from blood. Specified subset: CD45RA+ positively selected. CDR3: CASSRMSLSGNTIYF. The CDR3 DNA sequence: TGTGCCAGCAGCAGAATGAGCCTCTCTGGAAACACCATATATTTT. The full variable domain, completed using reference TRBV28 and TRBJ1-3, is DVKVTQSSRYLVKRTGEKVFLECVQDMDHENMFWYRQDPGLGLRLIYFSYDVKMKEKGDIPEGYSVSREKKERFSLILESASTNQTSMYLCASSRMSLSGNTIYFGEGSWLTVV.